The 27 T cell receptor beta chains presented below share a single source sample, sequenced in a study of radiotherapy plus CTLA-4 blockade in lung cancer. Sequenced by immunoSEQ multiplex PCR; TCRdb stores in-frame clones only, minus some. The sample yields some 66,000 clones, about 85% seen once. Sequences were derived from peripheral blood, sampled from a patient treated with radiotherapy plus ipilimumab. These receptors were collected from a human donor with non-small cell lung cancer who had a partial response to radiotherapy plus ipilimumab.

Here the CDR3 DNA reads TGTGCCAGCAGTTTCGCGTTAGCGGGAGAGGGGGAGACCCAGTACTTC. It codes for CASSFALAGEGETQYF. This chain links TRBV7-2 with TRBJ2-5; the match to TRBD2 covers 9 bases. The V gene's germline CDR1 is SGHTA and CDR2 FQGNSA. V shed 6 bases and J 5 bases; nucleotides not matched to a gene: 13. There are 16 residues in the CDR3.

The V gene is TRBV29-1, the J gene TRBJ2-1, with 8 bases fitting TRBD2. CDR1 is SQVTM, CDR2 ANQGSEA, per germline. The CDR3 is 15 residues long. The V gene end was trimmed by 3 bases and the J gene end by 8 bases; junction bases not matched to a gene: 12. CDR3 residues: CSVEGIAGKIDEQFF. The CDR3 DNA reads TGCAGCGTTGAGGGAATAGCGGGAAAAATCGATGAGCAGTTCTTC.

CDR3 protein: CASSIETGRAEAFF. The CDR3, as DNA: TGCGCCAGCAGCATAGAGACAGGTAGGGCTGAAGCTTTCTTT. V and J are TRBV5-1 and TRBJ1-1, with D perhaps matching TRBD1 (6 bases). The CDR3 totals 14 residues. Germline CDR1 reads SGHRS; CDR2 reads YFSETQ. V was clipped by 4 bases and J by 6 bases, with 16 bases between them.

CDR3 amino acids: CASSVAQDNEQFF. The DNA for the CDR3 is TGTGCCAGCAGCGTAGCTCAGGATAATGAGCAGTTCTTC. V is TRBV9 and J is TRBJ2-1; D is uncertain. Trimming took 0 bases from V and 7 from J, leaving 8 bases between them. Germline CDR1 reads SGDLS; CDR2 reads YYNGEE. CDR3 length equals 13 residues.

This clone was found once. The genes are TRBV19 and TRBJ2-7; 7 bases align to TRBD2. V lost 2 bases to trimming and J lost 4 bases; unmatched junction nucleotides: 5. Germline V CDR1 and CDR2: LNHDA, SQIVND (reference sequence). This CDR3 contains 14 residues. Written as DNA, the CDR3 is TGTGCCAGTAGTATAACGCTGGGACTATACGAGCAGTACTTC. This codes for CASSITLGLYEQYF.

The chain combines TRBV7-2 with TRBJ2-2; TRBD2 matches at 11 bases. Germline V gene data show CDR1 as SGHTA and CDR2 as FQGNSA. The CDR3 sequence is 16 residues long. Germline trimming cut 4 bases from V and 13 bases from J; bases unmatched to any gene: 14. CDR3 protein: CASSSRTSGFRWGLFF. CDR3 bases: TGTGCCAGCAGCTCAAGGACTAGCGGGTTCCGTTGGGGGCTGTTTTTT. The complete variable domain, with remaining parts taken from reference TRBV7-2 and TRBJ2-2, reads GAGVSQSPSNKVTEKGKDVELRCDPISGHTALYWYRQSLGQGLEFLIYFQGNSAPDKSGLPSDRFSAERTGGSVSTLTIQRTQQEDSAVYLCASSSRTSGFRWGLFFGEGSRLTVL.

In DNA form, the CDR3 reads TGTGCCAGCAGTCTAGTCGGGGGACAGTTTAGCAATCAGCCCCAGCATTTT. Its protein is CASSLVGGQFSNQPQHF. The chain couples TRBV7-2 to TRBJ1-5, with 7 bases that match TRBD1. Trimming removed 6 bases from V and 0 bases from J; junction bases left unmatched: 11. This CDR3 spans 17 amino acids. Germline V lookup: CDR1 SGHTA, CDR2 FQGNSA.

This chain connects TRBV30 to TRBJ1-2, with 7 bases matching TRBD1. The CDR3 has 15 residues. The germline V gene has CDR1 GTSNPN and CDR2 SVGIG (reference sequence). V shed 0 bases, J shed 2 bases, and the junction held 6 bases outside the gene matches. The CDR3 nucleotides read TGTGCCTGGAGTGTACTGACAGGGACGAACTATGGCTACACCTTC. Translation: CAWSVLTGTNYGYTF.

The chain recombines TRBV2 with TRBJ2-1; 9 bases are shared with TRBD2. V gave up 6 bases and J gave up 4 bases; unmatched junction bases: 7. Per germline, CDR1 SNHLY and CDR2 FYNNEI. The CDR3 contains 15 residues. Here the CDR3 reads CASRDGTSRYNEQFF. CDR3 sequence (DNA): TGTGCCAGCAGGGACGGGACTAGCAGGTACAATGAGCAGTTCTTC.

The V call is TRBV27, the J call TRBJ2-1, with 10 positions matching TRBD1. Germline CDR1 and CDR2: MNHEY and SMNVEV (reference sequence). J gave up 8 bases and V 6 bases, and 7 bases lay outside the gene matches. The CDR3 runs to 14 residues. CDR3 coding DNA: TGTGCCAGCAGCGCGGGACAGGGGTACGATGAGCAGTTCTTC. Translation: CASSAGQGYDEQFF.

The chain is built from TRBV2 and TRBJ1-5; D gene ambiguous. Germline V CDR1 and CDR2: SNHLY, FYNNEI. There are 13 residues in the CDR3. Between the trimmed V and J ends, which lost 7 bases and 7 bases, there was a span of 14 bases. CDR3 protein: CASKGDPGQPQHF. The CDR3 DNA sequence: TGTGCCAGCAAAGGCGATCCCGGGCAGCCCCAGCATTTT.

V usage is TRBV7-3 and J usage is TRBJ2-3, with 7 bases that match TRBD2. This CDR3 has 14 residues. Trimming at V came to 5 bases and at J to 4 bases, leaving 6 bases not matched to a gene. Germline loops: CDR1 SGHTA, CDR2 FQGTGA. The CDR3 DNA sequence: TGTGCCAGCAGCCTACTGGGAGGGGCAGATACGCAGTATTTT. As protein: CASSLLGGADTQYF. Full variable domain (rest looked up from reference TRBV7-3 and TRBJ2-3): GAGVSQTPSNKVTEKGKYVELRCDPISGHTALYWYRQSLGQGPEFLIYFQGTGAADDSGLPNDRFFAVRPEGSVSTLKIQRTERGDSAVYLCASSLLGGADTQYFGPGTRLTVL.

This clone was detected a few times. This chain connects TRBV6-6 to TRBJ1-2; D remains ambiguous. This CDR3 comprises 13 residues. Trimming took 6 bases from V and 7 from J, leaving 15 bases between them. The germline gives CDR1 MNHNY, CDR2 SVGAGI (reference sequence). The DNA of the CDR3 is TGTGCCAGCAGCCCGGGAGGGTATTTTGGCTACACCTTC. It is translated as CASSPGGYFGYTF.

The chain employs TRBV9 and TRBJ1-4; D gene unclear. The germline gives CDR1 SGDLS, CDR2 YYNGEE. The length of the CDR3 is 15 residues. Trimming removed 3 bases from V and 4 bases from J, with 13 bases in between. This chain's CDR3 is CASSEQGAGNEKLFF. DNA for the CDR3: TGTGCCAGCAGCGAGCAAGGAGCCGGTAATGAAAAACTGTTTTTT.

The genes are TRBV7-3 and TRBJ1-2; 7 nucleotides match TRBD1. There are 13 residues in the CDR3. Per the germline V gene, CDR1 is SGHTA and CDR2 is FQGTGA. Losses at the gene ends were 5 bases for V and 6 bases for J; bases not matched to a gene: 6. CDR3 DNA sequence: TGTGCCAGCAGCGGTAGGCAGGGGGATGGCTACACCTTC. This sequence encodes CASSGRQGDGYTF.

This chain uses TRBV7-2 with TRBJ2-7; D is unresolved. The CDR3 covers 12 residues. Per germline, CDR1 SGHTA and CDR2 FQGNSA. Trimming left V 0 bases short and J 7 bases short, with 7 bases between. The CDR3 here is CASSLARKEQYF. The CDR3 DNA sequence: TGTGCCAGCAGCTTAGCGCGAAAAGAGCAGTACTTC.

CDR3 amino acids: CAIRKAGVNTGELFF. The CDR3 region has the DNA TGTGCCATCAGGAAAGCGGGAGTTAACACCGGGGAGCTGTTTTTT. The gene calls are TRBV10-3 and TRBJ2-2; 8 bases are a match to TRBD2. This CDR3 spans 15 amino acids. Germline V lookup: CDR1 ENHRY, CDR2 SYGVKD. V was pared by 6 bases and J by 2 bases, with 5 bases of the junction left unmatched.

A remark on this clone: Different DNA sequences within this sample yield the same CDR3. The CDR3 bases are TGCGCCAGCAGTGGTCAGGGAGGGACGGATACGCAGTATTTT. Translating gives CASSGQGGTDTQYF. This sequence joins TRBV10-1 and TRBJ2-3; 7 bases fit TRBD2. CDR3 length: 14 amino acids. The germline V gene encodes CDR1 WNHNN and CDR2 SYGVQD (reference sequence). V dropped 4 bases and J dropped 6; count of bases not matched to a gene: 7.

This CDR3 is CASSLWVGQGNHEQFF. As DNA, the CDR3 is TGCGCCAGCAGCTTGTGGGTCGGACAGGGTAATCATGAGCAGTTCTTC. J is TRBJ2-1 and V is TRBV5-1; 8 nucleotides match TRBD1. This CDR3 spans 16 amino acids. Trimming removed 1 base from V and 8 bases from J; junction bases left unmatched: 11. Germline-derived CDR1 and CDR2 are SGHRS and YFSETQ.

J is TRBJ1-2 and V is TRBV4-1, with 8 bases matching TRBD1. Germline loops: CDR1 MGHRA, CDR2 YSYEKL. The CDR3 has 16 amino acids. V trimming: 3 bases; J trimming: 4 bases; junction bases outside the gene matches: 10. The CDR3: CASSQGNRGGSYGYTF. CDR3 DNA: TGCGCCAGCAGCCAGGGAAACAGGGGGGGTAGCTATGGCTACACCTTC.

The chain combines TRBV28 with TRBJ2-4; 10 bases line up with TRBD1. Germline CDR1 and CDR2: MDHEN and SYDVKM. The junction had 13 bases not matched to a gene; V was cut back by 11 bases and J by 0 bases. The CDR3 covers 17 residues. DNA for the CDR3: TGTGCCTCCGGAGGACAGGGGGGTATCTTAGCCAAAAACATTCAGTACTTC. Its translation is CASGGQGGILAKNIQYF. The full variable domain, rest sourced from reference TRBV28 and TRBJ2-4, is DVKVTQSSRYLVKRTGEKVFLECVQDMDHENMFWYRQDPGLGLRLIYFSYDVKMKEKGDIPEGYSVSREKKERFSLILESASTNQTSMYLCASGGQGGILAKNIQYFGAGTRLSVL.

Turning to this clone: The same CDR3 is also encoded by other DNA sequences in this sample. The V and J genes are TRBV2 and TRBJ1-4, with D tentatively TRBD1 (5 bases). Germline CDR1 and CDR2: SNHLY and FYNNEI. The CDR3 contains 14 residues. The V gene lost 4 bases and the J gene lost 8 bases, with 14 bases spanning the gap. The CDR3 region is CASSGQGLGEKLFF. CDR3 nucleotide sequence: TGTGCCAGCAGTGGGCAGGGCTTAGGAGAAAAACTGTTTTTT. Based on the CDR3 plus reference TRBV2 and TRBJ1-4, the full variable domain is EPEVTQTPSHQVTQMGQEVILRCVPISNHLYFYWYRQILGQKVEFLVSFYNNEISEKSEIFDDQFSVERPDGSNFTLKIRSTKLEDSAMYFCASSGQGLGEKLFFGSGTQLSVL.

This clone has a single count. V gene TRBV18 combines with J gene TRBJ2-5, with no clear D. Trimming removed 0 bases at V and 1 base at J, with 6 bases between. CDR3 size: 14 residues. Germline loops: CDR1 KGHSH, CDR2 LQKENI. The DNA of the CDR3 is TGTGCCAGCTCACCACCTTCAGGCCAAGAGACCCAGTACTTC. It specifies CASSPPSGQETQYF. The variable domain in full, with the rest retrieved from reference TRBV18 and TRBJ2-5, is NAGVMQNPRHLVRRRGQEARLRCSPMKGHSHVYWYRQLPEEGLKFMVYLQKENIIDESGMPKERFSAEFPKEGPSILRIQQVVRGDSAAYFCASSPPSGQETQYFGPGTRLLVL.

In its sample, this clone was seen a few times. This sequence joins TRBV28 and TRBJ2-1; D is possibly TRBD1 (6 bases). The V gene lost 2 bases and the J gene lost 10 bases, with 9 bases spanning the gap. Per germline, CDR1 MDHEN and CDR2 SYDVKM. The CDR3 length is 12 residues. The CDR3 coding sequence is TGTGCCAGCAGTTTAAAAGACAGGGAGCAGTTCTTC. Residues: CASSLKDREQFF.

This chain links TRBV7-3 with TRBJ2-7; 11 bases line up with TRBD2. V lost 3 bases and J lost 5; bases outside the gene matches: 6. The V gene's germline CDR1 is SGHTA and CDR2 FQGTGA. The CDR3 runs 15 residues. The CDR3 loop reads CASSLGLAEYNEQYF. CDR3 DNA: TGTGCCAGCAGCTTGGGACTAGCGGAGTATAACGAGCAGTACTTC.

J is TRBJ2-7 and V is TRBV5-1, with 7 positions matching TRBD2. The CDR3 is 16 residues long. Germline V lookup: CDR1 SGHRS, CDR2 YFSETQ. The J segment lost 3 bases and the V segment lost 0 bases, leaving 9 bases of the junction unmatched. The CDR3 loop reads CASSLDSGTGLYEQYF. Here the CDR3 DNA reads TGCGCCAGCAGCTTGGACAGCGGGACTGGACTCTACGAGCAGTACTTC. Supplemented by reference TRBV5-1 and TRBJ2-7, the full variable domain reads KAGVTQTPRYLIKTRGQQVTLSCSPISGHRSVSWYQQTPGQGLQFLFEYFSETQRNKGNFPGRFSGRQFSNSRSEMNVSTLELGDSALYLCASSLDSGTGLYEQYFGPGTRLTVT.

V gene TRBV11-2 combines with J gene TRBJ1-4; D not certain. The CDR3 has 13 residues. V was cut by 8 bases and J by 5 bases, with 12 bases left in between. Germline V lookup: CDR1 SGHAT, CDR2 FQNNGV. CDR3 sequence: CASSTSPNEKLFF. The CDR3 DNA follows: TGTGCCAGCTCCACTTCACCGAATGAAAAACTGTTTTTT.